The sequence of this TCR beta chain was determined in a study of tumor-infiltrating lymphocytes in primary liver carcinoma. General study results and limits: Tumors reached a significantly greater top-250-clone fraction than blood did (p = 0.039).

TCR beta cDNA was prepared out of approximately 500 ng total RNA by means of a constant-region primer. Researchers made the TCR beta libraries by running three nested multiplex PCR rounds with slightly modified ARM-PCR. For 10 cycles apiece, the opening two PCR rounds ran with TRBV1-TRBV30 forward primers and a C-beta reverse primer. TCRdb re-called the multiplex PCR reads through MiXCR, storing one row per CDR3 protein. This sample carries fewer than 250,000 distinct CDR3 sequences, around four fifths of them seen once, and the ten largest clones take about a sixth. DNA and RNA were both co-extracted from 20-30 mg of bulk tissue that had not been sorted. Surgical resection served as treatment for the primary liver carcinoma of these patients. The authors sampled five separate regions per tumor. In the case of this clonotype: Its antigen is currently unknown. One end of the junction does not line up with germline, which may come from a read error.

The CDR3 runs to 15 residues. CDR1 is SQVTM and CDR2 is ANQGSEA in the germline V gene. The TCR originated in a middle-aged man with primary liver carcinoma and hepatitis B virus infection. The chain uses TRBV29-1 and TRBJ2-2, with a possible D match to TRBD2 (6 bases). The source material was tumor tissue from primary liver carcinoma. The CDR3 reads CNVWTNAANTGELFF. CDR3 bases: TGCAACGTTTGGACTAACGCGGCGAACACCGGGGAGCTGTTTTTT.